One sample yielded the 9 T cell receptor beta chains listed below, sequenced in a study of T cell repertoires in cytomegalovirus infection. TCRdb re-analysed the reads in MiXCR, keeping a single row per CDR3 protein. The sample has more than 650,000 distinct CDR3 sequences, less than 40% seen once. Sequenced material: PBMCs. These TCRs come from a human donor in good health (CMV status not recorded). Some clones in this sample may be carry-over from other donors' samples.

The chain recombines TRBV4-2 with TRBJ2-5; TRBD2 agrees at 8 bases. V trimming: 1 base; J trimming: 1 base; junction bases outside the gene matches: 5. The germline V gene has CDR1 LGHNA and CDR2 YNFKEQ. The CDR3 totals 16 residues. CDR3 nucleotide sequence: TGTGCCAGCAGCCAAGGTTTAACTAGCGGCCAAGAGACCCAGTACTTC. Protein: CASSQGLTSGQETQYF.

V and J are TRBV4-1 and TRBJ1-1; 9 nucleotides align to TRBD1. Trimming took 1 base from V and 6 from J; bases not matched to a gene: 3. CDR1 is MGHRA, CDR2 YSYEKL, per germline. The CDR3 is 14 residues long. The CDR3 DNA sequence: TGCGCCAGCAGCCAAGGGACAGGGGTAGCTGAAGCTTTCTTT. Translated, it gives CASSQGTGVAEAFF.

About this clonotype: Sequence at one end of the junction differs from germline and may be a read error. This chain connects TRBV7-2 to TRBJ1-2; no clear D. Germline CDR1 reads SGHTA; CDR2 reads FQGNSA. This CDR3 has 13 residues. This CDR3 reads CARSLIEKSGDTF. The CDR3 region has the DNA TGTGCCAGAAGCTTAATAGAAAAGAGCGGCGACACCTTC.

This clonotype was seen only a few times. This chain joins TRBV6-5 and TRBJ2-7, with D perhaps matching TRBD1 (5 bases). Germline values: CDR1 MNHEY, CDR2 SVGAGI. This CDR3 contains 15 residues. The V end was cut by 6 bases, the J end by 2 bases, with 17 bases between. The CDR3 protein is CASSWSTVLAYEQYF. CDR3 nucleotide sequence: TGTGCCAGCAGCTGGTCGACAGTCCTCGCCTACGAGCAGTACTTC.

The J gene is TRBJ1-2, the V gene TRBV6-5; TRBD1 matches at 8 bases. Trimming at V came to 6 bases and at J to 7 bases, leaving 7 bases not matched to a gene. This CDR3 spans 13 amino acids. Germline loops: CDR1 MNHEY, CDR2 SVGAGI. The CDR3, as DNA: TGTGCCAGCAGATGGCAGGGGGCTAGTGGCTACACCTTC. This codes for CASRWQGASGYTF.

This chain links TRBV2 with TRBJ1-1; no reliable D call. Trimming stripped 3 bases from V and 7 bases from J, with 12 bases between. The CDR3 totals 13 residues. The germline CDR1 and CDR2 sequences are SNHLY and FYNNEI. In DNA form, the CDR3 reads TGTGCCAGCAGTGAGGCGCAAATAGGTGAAGCTTTCTTT. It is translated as CASSEAQIGEAFF.

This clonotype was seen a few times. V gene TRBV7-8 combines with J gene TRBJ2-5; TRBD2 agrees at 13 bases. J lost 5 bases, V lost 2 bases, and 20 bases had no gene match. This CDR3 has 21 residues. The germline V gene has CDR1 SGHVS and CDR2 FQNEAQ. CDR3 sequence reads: CASSLLVPGGLAGTRGETQYF. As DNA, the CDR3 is TGTGCCAGCAGCTTACTGGTCCCAGGGGGACTAGCGGGAACGAGGGGGGAGACCCAGTACTTC.

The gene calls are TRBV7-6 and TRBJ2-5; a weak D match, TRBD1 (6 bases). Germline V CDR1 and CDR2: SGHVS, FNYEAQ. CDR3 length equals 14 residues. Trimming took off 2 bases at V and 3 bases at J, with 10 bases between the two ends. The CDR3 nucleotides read TGTGCCAGCAGCTTACCCTGGACAGAAGAGACCCAGTACTTC. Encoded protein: CASSLPWTEETQYF.

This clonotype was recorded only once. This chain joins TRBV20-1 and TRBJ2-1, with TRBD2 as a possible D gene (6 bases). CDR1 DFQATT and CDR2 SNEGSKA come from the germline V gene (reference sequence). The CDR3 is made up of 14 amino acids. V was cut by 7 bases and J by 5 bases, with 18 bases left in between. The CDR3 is CSVATRTTNNEQFF. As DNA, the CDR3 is TGCAGTGTGGCCACTCGGACTACTAACAATGAGCAGTTCTTC.